This TCR beta chain was found in a study of T-cell memory formation after mild COVID-19. Study background: Largely donor-specific sequence clusters came from a couple of donors.

MiXCR was run by TCRdb on the 5' RACE reads, yielding one entry per CDR3 protein. The sample shows 250,000 to 300,000 distinct CDR3 sequences, around 15% of them seen only once. This clonotype was seen repeatedly, ten times or more. The sequence was obtained from a man in his late teens or twenties who had mild COVID-19 (a few samples of this study predate the infection). Cell type and time point are not known. Sequencing input: PBMCs or a T cell subset sorted from them (not recorded which).

The CDR3 DNA reads TGTGCCAGCAGCCAAAGAGGGACAGGGGGCATCACCGGGGAGCTGTTTTTT. Its protein is CASSQRGTGGITGELFF. The chain has TRBV7-6 and TRBJ2-2, with TRBD1 matching 12 bases. This CDR3 comprises 17 residues. The trim removed 5 bases at V and 4 bases at J, leaving 8 bases unmatched. Germline CDR1 and CDR2: SGHVS and FNYEAQ.